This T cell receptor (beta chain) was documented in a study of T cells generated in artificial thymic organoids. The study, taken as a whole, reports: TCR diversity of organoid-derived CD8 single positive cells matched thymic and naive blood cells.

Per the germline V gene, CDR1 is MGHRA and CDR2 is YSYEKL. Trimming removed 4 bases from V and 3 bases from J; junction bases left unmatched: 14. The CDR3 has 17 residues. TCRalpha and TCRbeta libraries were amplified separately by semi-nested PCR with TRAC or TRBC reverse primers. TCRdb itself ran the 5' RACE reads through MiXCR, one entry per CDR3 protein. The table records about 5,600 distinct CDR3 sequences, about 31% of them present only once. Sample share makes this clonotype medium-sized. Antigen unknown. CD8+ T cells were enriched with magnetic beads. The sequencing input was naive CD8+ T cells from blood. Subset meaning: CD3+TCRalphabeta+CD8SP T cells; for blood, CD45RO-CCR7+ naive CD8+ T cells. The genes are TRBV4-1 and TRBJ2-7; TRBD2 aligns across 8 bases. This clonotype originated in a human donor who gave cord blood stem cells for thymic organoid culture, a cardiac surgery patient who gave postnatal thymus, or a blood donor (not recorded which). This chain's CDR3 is CASSRGLSASGSYEQYF. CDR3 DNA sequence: TGCGCCAGCAGCCGAGGATTAAGCGCCAGCGGGAGCTACGAGCAGTACTTC.